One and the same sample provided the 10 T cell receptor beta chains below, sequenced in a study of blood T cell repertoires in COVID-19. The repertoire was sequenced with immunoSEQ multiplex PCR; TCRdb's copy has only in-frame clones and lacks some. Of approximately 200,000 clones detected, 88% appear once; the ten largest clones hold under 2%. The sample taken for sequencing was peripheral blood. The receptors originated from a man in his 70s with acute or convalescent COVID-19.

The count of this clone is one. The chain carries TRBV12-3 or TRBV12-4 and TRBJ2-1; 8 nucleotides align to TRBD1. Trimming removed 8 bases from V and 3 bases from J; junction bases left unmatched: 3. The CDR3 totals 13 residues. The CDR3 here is CASRQGNYNEQFF. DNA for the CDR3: TGTGCCAGCCGACAGGGGAACTACAATGAGCAGTTCTTC.

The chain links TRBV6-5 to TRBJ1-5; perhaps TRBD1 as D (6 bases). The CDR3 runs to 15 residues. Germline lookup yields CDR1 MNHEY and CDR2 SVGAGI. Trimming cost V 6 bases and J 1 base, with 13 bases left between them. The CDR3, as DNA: TGTGCCAGCAGACAACAGGGCTGGAGCAATCAGCCCCAGCATTTT. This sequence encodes CASRQQGWSNQPQHF.

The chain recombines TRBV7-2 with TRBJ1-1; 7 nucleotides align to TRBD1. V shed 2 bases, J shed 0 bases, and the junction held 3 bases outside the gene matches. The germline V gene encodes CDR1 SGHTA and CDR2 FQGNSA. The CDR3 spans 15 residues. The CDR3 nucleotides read TGTGCCAGCAGCTTAAGGGGGCAGATGAACACTGAAGCTTTCTTT. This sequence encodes CASSLRGQMNTEAFF.

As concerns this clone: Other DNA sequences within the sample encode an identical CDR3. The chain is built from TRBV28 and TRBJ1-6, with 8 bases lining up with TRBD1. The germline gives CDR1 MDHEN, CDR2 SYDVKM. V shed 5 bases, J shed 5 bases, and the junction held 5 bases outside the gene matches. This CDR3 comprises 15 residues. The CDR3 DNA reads TGTGCCAGCAGTCCAGGACAGGGCAATAATTCACCCCTCCACTTT. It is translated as CASSPGQGNNSPLHF.

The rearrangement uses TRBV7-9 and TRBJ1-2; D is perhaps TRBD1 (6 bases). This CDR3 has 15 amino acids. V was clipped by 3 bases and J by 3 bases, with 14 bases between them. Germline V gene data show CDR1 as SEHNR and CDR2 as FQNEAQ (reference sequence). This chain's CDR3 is CASSFSQGSHYGYTF. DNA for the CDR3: TGTGCCAGCAGCTTTAGCCAGGGGAGCCACTATGGCTACACCTTC.

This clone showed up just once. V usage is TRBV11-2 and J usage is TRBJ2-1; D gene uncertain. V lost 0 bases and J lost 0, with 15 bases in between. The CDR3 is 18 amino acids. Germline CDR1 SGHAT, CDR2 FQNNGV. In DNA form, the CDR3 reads TGTGCCAGCAGCTTAGACCGTTTACGGAGCCCCTCCTACAATGAGCAGTTCTTC. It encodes CASSLDRLRSPSYNEQFF.

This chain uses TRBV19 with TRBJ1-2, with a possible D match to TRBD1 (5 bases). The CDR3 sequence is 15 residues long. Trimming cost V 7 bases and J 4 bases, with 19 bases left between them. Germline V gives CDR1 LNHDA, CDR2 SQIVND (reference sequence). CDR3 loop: CASTHRTNGGYGYTF. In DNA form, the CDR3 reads TGTGCCAGTACTCACCGGACTAACGGGGGCTATGGCTACACCTTC.

CDR3 nucleotides: TGTGCCAGCAAATTCGGGTTCGACACTGAAGCTTTCTTT. Translating gives CASKFGFDTEAFF. This sequence joins TRBV6-6 and TRBJ1-1; D remains unclear. CDR1 is MNHNY, CDR2 SVGAGI, per germline (reference sequence). This CDR3 spans 13 amino acids. Between the trimmed V and J ends, which lost 7 bases and 3 bases, there was a span of 12 bases.

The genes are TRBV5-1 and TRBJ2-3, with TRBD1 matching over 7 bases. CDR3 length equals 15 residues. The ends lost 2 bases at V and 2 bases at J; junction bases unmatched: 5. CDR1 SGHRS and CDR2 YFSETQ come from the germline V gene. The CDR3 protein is CASSLRDSATDTQYF. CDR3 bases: TGCGCCAGCAGCTTACGGGACAGTGCCACAGATACGCAGTATTTT.

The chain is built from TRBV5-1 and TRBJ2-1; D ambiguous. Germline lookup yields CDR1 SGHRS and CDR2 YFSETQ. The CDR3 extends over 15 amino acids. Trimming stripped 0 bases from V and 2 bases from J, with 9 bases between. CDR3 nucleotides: TGCGCCAGCAGCTTGGTCGGTCCGGCCTACAATGAGCAGTTCTTC. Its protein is CASSLVGPAYNEQFF.